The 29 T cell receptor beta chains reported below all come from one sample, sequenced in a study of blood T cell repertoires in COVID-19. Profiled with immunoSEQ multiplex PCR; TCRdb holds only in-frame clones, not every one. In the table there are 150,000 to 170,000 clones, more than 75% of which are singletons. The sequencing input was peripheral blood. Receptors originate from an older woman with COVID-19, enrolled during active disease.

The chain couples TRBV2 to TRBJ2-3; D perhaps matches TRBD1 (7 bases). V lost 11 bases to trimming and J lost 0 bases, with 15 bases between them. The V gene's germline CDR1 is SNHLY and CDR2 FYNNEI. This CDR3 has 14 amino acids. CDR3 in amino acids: CACRRDRSTDTQYF. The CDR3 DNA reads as TGTGCCTGCCGGAGGGACAGAAGCACAGATACGCAGTATTTT.

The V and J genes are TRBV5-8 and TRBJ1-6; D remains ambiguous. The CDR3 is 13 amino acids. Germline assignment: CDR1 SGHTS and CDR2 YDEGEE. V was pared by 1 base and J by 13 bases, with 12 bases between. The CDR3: CASSLSEGFPLHF. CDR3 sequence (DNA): TGTGCCAGCAGCTTGAGTGAGGGCTTCCCCCTCCACTTT.

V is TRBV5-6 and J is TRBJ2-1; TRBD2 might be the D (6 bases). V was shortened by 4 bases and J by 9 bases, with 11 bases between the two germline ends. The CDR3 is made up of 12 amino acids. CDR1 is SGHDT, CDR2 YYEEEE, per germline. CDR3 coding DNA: TGTGCCAGCAGCCGACCCGGGGGTGAGCAGTTCTTC. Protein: CASSRPGGEQFF.

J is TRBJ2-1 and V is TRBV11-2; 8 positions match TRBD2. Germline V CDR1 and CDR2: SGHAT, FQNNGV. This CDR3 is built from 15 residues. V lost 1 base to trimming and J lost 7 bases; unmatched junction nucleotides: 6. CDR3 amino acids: CASSLVAGGQNEQFF. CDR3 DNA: TGTGCCAGCAGCTTAGTTGCGGGGGGCCAGAATGAGCAGTTCTTC.

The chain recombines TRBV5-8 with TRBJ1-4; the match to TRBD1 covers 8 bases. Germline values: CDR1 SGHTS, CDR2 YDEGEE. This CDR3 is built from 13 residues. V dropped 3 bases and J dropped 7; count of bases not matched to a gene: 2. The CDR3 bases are TGTGCCAGCAGCTCAGGGGGCGTTGAAAAACTGTTTTTT. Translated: CASSSGGVEKLFF.

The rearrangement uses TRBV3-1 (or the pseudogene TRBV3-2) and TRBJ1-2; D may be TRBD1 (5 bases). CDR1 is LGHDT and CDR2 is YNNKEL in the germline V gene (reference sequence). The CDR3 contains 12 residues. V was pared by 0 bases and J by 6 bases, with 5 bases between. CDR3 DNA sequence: TGTGCCAGCAGCCAAGAACAGGATGGCTACACCTTC. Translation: CASSQEQDGYTF.

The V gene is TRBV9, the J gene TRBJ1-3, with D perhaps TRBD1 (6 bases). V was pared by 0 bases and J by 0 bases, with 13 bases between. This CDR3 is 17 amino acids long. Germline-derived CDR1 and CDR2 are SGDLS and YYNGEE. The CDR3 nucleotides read TGTGCCAGCAGCGTAGCTCCCGGGACAAACTCTGGAAACACCATATATTTT. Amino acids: CASSVAPGTNSGNTIYF.

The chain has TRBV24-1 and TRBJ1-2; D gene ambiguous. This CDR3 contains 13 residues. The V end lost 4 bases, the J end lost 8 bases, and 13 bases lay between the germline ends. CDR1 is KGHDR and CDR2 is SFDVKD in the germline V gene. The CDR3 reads CATSDHHRGGYTF. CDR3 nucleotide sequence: TGTGCCACCAGTGACCATCACAGAGGGGGCTACACCTTC.

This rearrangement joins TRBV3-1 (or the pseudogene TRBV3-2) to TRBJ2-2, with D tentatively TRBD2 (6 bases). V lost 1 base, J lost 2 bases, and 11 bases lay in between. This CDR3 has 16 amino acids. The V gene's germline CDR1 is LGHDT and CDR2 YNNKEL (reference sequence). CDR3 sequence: CASSQGETRNTGELFF. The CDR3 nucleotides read TGTGCCAGCAGCCAAGGGGAGACTAGAAACACCGGGGAGCTGTTTTTT.

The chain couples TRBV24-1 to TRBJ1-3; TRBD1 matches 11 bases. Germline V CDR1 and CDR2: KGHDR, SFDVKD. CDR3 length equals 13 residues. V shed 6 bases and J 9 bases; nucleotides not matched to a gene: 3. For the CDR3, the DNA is TGTGCCACCAGTCTCGGGACAGGGGGCACCATATATTTT. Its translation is CATSLGTGGTIYF.

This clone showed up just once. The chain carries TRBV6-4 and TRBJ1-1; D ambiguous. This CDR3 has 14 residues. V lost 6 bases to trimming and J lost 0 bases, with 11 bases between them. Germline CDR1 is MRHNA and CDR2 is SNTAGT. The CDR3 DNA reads TGTGCCAGCAGACCTTCGGTTGTGAACACTGAAGCTTTCTTT. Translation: CASRPSVVNTEAFF.

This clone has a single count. DNA of the CDR3: TGCGCCAGCAGCCAGGACCGATCAGGGGGGTATGGCTACACCTTC. Protein: CASSQDRSGGYGYTF. V usage is TRBV4-1 and J usage is TRBJ1-2, with 7 bases lining up with TRBD1. CDR1 and CDR2 from the germline V gene are MGHRA and YSYEKL. V was pared by 3 bases and J by 5 bases, with 9 bases of the junction left unmatched. This CDR3 spans 15 amino acids.

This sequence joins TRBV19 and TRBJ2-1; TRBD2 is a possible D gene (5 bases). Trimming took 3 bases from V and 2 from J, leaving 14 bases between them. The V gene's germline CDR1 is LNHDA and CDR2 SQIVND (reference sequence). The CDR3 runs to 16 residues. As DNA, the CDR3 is TGTGCCAGTAGTATTCAACGGGGAATTGCCTACAATGAGCAGTTCTTC. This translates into CASSIQRGIAYNEQFF.

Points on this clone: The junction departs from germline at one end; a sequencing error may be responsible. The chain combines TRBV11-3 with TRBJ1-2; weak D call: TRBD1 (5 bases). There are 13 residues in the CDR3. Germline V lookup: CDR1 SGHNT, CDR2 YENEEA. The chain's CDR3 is CASSLDQGTASSF. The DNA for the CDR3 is TGTGCCAGCAGCTTAGATCAGGGAACAGCTTCCAGCTTC.

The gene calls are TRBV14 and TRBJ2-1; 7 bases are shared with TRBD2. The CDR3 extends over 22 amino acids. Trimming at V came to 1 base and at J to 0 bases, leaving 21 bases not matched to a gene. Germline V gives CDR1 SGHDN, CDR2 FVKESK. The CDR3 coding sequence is TGTGCCAGCAGCCAAGTTACGGGCGGGAGCGAACAAAAACCTACCTCCTACAATGAGCAGTTCTTC. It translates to CASSQVTGGSEQKPTSYNEQFF.

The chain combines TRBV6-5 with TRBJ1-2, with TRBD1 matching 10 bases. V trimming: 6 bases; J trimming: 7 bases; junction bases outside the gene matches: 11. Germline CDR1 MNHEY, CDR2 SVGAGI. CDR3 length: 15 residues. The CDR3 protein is CASSRTGQGNRGYTF. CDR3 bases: TGTGCCAGCAGCCGAACGGGACAGGGGAATCGTGGCTACACCTTC.

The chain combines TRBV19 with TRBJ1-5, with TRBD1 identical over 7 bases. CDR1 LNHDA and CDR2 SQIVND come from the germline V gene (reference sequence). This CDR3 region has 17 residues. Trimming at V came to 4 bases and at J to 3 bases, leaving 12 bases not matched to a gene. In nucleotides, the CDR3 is TGTGCCAGTAGTAAAAGACAGGGTGTCTTGAACAATCAGCCCCAGCATTTT. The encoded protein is CASSKRQGVLNNQPQHF. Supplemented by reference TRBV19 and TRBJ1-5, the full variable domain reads DGGITQSPKYLFRKEGQNVTLSCEQNLNHDAMYWYRQDPGQGLRLIYYSQIVNDFQKGDIAEGYSVSREKKESFPLTVTSAQKNPTAFYLCASSKRQGVLNNQPQHFGDGTRLSIL.

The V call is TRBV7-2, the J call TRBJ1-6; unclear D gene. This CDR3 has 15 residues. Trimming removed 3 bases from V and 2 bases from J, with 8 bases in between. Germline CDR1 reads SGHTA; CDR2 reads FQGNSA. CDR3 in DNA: TGTGCCAGCAGCTTTAGTCAAGCCTATAATTCACCCCTCCACTTT. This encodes CASSFSQAYNSPLHF.

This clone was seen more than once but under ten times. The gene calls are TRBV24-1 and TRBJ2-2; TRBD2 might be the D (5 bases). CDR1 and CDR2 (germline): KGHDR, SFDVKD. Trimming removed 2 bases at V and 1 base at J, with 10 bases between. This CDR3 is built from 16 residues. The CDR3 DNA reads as TGTGCCACCAGTGATTCCCCTAGCAGGAACACCGGGGAGCTGTTTTTT. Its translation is CATSDSPSRNTGELFF.

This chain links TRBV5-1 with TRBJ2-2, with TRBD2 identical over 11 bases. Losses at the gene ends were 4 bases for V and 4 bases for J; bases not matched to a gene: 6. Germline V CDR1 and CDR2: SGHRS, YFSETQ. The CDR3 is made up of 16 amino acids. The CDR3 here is CASSPGLADPTGELFF. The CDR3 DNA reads TGCGCCAGCAGCCCGGGACTAGCGGACCCCACCGGGGAGCTGTTTTTT.

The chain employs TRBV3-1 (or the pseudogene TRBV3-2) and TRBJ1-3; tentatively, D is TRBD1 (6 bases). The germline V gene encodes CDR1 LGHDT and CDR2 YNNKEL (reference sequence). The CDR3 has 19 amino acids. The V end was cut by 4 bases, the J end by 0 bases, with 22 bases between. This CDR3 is CASSPYATGGGSSGNTIYF. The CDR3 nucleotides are TGTGCCAGCAGCCCTTATGCGACTGGGGGGGGCAGCTCTGGAAACACCATATATTTT.

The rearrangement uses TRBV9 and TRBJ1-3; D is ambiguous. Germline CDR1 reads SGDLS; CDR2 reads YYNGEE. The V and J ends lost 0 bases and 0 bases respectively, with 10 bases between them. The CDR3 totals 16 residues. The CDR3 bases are TGTGCCAGCAGCGTAGAGTTGCCGAGCTCTGGAAACACCATATATTTT. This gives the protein CASSVELPSSGNTIYF.

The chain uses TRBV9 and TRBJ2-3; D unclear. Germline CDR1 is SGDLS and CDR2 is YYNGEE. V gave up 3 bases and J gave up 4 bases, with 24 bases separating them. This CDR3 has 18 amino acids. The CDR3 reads CASSASPPGPSRADTQYF. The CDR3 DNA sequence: TGTGCCAGCAGCGCAAGCCCCCCGGGTCCCTCTCGCGCAGATACGCAGTATTTT.

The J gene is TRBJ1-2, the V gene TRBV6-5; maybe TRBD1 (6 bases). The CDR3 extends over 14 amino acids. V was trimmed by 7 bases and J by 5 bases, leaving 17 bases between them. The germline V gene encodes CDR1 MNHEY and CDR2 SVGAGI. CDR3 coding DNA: TGTGCCAGCAAACCCCTACAGGGAAGTTATGGCTACACCTTC. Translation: CASKPLQGSYGYTF.

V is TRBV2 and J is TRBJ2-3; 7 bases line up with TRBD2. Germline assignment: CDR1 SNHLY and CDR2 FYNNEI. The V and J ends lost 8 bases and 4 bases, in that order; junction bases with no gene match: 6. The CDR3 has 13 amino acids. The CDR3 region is CASRREISDTQYF. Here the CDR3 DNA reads TGTGCCAGCCGGCGGGAGATTTCAGATACGCAGTATTTT.

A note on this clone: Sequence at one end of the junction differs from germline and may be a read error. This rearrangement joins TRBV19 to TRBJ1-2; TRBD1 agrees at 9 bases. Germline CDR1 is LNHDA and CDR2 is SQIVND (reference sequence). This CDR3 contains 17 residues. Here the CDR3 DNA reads TGTGCCATTAGTACCCACGACAGGGGGGGGGCCGCCGTCGGCTACACCTTC. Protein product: CAISTHDRGGAAVGYTF.

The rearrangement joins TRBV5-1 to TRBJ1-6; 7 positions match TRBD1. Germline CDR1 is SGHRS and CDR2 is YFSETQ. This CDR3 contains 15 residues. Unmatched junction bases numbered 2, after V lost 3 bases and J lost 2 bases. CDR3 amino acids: CASSYGTAYNSPLHF. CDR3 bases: TGCGCCAGCAGCTACGGGACAGCCTATAATTCACCCCTCCACTTT. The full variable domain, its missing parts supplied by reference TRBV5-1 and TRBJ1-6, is KAGVTQTPRYLIKTRGQQVTLSCSPISGHRSVSWYQQTPGQGLQFLFEYFSETQRNKGNFPGRFSGRQFSNSRSEMNVSTLELGDSALYLCASSYGTAYNSPLHFGNGTRLTVT.

The CDR3 is CSVPDRGPVGYTF. The CDR3, as DNA: TGCAGCGTTCCTGACAGGGGGCCTGTTGGCTACACCTTC. The chain links TRBV29-1 to TRBJ1-2; TRBD1 matches at 10 bases. V was pared by 5 bases and J by 7 bases, with 7 bases of the junction left unmatched. Germline V gives CDR1 SQVTM, CDR2 ANQGSEA. The CDR3 runs 13 residues.

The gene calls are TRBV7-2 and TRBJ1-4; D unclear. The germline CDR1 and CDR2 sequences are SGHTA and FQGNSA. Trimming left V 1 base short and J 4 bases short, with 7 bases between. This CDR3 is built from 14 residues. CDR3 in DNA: TGTGCCAGCAGCTTAGTTGGGAGTAATGAAAAACTGTTTTTT. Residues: CASSLVGSNEKLFF.